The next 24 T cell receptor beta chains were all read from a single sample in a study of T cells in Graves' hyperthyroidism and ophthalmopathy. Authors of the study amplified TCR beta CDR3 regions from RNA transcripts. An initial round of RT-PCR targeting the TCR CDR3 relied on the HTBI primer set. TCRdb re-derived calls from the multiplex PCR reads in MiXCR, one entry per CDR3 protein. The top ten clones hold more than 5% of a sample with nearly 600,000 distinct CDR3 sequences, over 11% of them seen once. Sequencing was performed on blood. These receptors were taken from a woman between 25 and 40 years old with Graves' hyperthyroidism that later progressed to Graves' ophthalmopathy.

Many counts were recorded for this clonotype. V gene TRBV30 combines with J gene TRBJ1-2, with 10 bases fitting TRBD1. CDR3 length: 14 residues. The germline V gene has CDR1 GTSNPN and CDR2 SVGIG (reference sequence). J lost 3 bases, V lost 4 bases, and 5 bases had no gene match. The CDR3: CAWTRDRGYYGYTF. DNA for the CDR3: TGTGCCTGGACCCGGGACAGGGGATACTATGGCTACACCTTC. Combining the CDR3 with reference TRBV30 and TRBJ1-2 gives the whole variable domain SQTIHQWPATLVQPVGSPLSLECTVEGTSNPNLYWYRQAAGRGLQLLFYSVGIGQISSEVPQNLSASRPQDRQFILSSKKLLLSDSGFYLCAWTRDRGYYGYTFGSGTRLTVV.

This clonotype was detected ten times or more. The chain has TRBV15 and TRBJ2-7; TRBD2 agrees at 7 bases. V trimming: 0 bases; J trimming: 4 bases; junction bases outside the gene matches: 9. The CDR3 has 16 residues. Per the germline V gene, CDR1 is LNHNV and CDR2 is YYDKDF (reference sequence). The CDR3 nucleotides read TGTGCCACCAGCAGAGATACGGCTTCGCGGGGGTACGAGCAGTACTTC. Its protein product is CATSRDTASRGYEQYF.

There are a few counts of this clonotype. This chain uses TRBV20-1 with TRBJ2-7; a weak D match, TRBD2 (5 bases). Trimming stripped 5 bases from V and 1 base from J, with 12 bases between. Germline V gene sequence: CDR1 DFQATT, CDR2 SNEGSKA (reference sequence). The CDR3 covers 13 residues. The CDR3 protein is CSARREGSYEQYF. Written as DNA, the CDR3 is TGCAGTGCTCGCCGGGAAGGATCCTACGAGCAGTACTTC.

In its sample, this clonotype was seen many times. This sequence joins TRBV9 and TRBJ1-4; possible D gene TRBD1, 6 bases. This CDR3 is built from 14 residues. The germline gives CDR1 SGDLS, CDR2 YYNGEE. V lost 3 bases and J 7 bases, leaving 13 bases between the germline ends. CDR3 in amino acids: CASSGLGGSEKLFF. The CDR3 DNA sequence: TGTGCCAGCAGCGGGCTCGGGGGCAGTGAAAAACTGTTTTTT.

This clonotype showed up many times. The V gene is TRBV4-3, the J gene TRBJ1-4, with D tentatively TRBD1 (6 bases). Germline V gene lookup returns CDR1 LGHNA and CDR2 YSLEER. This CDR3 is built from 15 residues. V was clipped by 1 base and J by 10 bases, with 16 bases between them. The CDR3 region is CASSQGGGSGVKLFF. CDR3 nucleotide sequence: TGCGCCAGCAGCCAAGGAGGGGGAAGCGGAGTAAAACTGTTTTTT.

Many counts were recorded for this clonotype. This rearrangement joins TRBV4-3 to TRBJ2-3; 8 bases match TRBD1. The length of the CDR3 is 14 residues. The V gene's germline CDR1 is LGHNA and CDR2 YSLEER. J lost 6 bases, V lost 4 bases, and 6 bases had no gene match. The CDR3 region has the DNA TGCGCCAGCAGCCCAGGGGGCGCGGGGGATACGCAGTATTTT. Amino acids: CASSPGGAGDTQYF.

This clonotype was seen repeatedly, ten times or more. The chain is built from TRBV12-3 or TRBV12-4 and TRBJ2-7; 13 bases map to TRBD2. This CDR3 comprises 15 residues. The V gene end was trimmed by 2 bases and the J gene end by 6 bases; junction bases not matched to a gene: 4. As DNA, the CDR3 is TGTGCCAGCAGTTTAAAGGGACTAGCGGGATCCGAGCAGTACTTC. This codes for CASSLKGLAGSEQYF.

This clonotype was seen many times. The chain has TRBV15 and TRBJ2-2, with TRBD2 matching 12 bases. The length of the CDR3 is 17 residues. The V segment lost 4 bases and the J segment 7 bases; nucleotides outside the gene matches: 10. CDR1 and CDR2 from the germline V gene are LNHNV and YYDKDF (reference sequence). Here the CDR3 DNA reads TGTGCCACCAGCAAATGGCTAGCGGGAGGGCCTGGCGGGGAGCTGTTTTTT. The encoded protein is CATSKWLAGGPGGELFF.

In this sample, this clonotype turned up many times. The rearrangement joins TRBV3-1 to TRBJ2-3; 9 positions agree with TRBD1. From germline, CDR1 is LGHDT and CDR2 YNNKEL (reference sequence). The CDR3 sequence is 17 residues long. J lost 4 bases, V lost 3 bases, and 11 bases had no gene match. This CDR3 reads CASSHTRGQGPSDTQYF. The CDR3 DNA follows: TGTGCCAGCAGCCATACGCGGGGACAGGGACCTTCAGATACGCAGTATTTT.

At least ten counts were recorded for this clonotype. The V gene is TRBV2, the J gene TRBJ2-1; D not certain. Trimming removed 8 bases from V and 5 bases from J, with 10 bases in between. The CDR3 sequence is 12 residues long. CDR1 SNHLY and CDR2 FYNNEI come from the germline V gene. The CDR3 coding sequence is TGTGCCAGCTCGGTTAATGACAATGAGCAGTTCTTC. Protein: CASSVNDNEQFF.

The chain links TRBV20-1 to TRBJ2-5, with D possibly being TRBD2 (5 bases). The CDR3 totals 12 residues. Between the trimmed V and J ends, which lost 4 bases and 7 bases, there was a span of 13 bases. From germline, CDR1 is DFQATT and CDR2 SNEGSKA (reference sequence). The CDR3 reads CSANREMGTQYF. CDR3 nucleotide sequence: TGCAGTGCTAACCGGGAAATGGGGACCCAGTACTTC.

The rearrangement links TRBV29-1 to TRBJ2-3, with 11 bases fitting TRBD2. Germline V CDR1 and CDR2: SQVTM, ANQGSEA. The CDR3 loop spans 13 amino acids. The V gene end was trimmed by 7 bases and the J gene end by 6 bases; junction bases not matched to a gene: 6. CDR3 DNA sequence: TGCAGCGCTACTAGCGGGGGAGGGGATACGCAGTATTTT. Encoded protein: CSATSGGGDTQYF.

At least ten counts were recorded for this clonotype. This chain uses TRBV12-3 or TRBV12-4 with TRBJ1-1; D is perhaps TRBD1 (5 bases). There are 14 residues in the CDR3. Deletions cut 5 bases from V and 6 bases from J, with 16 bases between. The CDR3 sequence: CASSPPQGFAEAFF. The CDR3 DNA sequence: TGTGCCAGCAGTCCCCCCCAGGGTTTCGCTGAAGCTTTCTTT.

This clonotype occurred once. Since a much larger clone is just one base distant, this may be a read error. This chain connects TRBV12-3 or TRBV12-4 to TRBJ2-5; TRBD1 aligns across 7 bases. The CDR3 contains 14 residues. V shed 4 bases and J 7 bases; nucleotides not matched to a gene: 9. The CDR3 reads CASSSPGGRGTQYF. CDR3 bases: TGTGCCAGCAGTTCGCCAGGGGGAAGGGGGACCCAGTACTTC.

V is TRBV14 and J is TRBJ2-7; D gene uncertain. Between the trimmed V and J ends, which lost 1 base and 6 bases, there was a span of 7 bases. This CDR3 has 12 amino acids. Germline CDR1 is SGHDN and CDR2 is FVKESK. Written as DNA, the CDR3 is TGTGCCAGCAGCCAAGCCGTTGGCGAGCAGTACTTC. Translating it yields CASSQAVGEQYF. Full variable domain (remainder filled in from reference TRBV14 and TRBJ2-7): EAGVTQFPSHSVIEKGQTVTLRCDPISGHDNLYWYRRVMGKEIKFLLHFVKESKQDESGMPNNRFLAERTGGTYSTLKVQPAELEDSGVYFCASSQAVGEQYFGPGTRLTVT.

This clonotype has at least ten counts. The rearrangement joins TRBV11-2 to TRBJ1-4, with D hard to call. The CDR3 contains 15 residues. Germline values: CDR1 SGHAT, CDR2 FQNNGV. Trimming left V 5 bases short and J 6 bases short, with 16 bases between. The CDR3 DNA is TGTGCCAGCAGCCCCCGTTTCGGTTCTGATGAAAAACTGTTTTTT. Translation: CASSPRFGSDEKLFF.

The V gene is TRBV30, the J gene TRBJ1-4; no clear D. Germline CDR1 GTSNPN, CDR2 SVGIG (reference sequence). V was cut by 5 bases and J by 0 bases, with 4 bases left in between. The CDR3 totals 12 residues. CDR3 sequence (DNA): TGTGCCTGGGGCCCAACTAATGAAAAACTGTTTTTT. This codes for CAWGPTNEKLFF.

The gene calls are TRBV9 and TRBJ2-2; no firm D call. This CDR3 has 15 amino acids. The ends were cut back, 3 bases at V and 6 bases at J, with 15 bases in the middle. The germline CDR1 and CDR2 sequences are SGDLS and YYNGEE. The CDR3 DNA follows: TGTGCCAGCAGCGCCCAACCCGCAGGATCCGGGGAGCTGTTTTTT. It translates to CASSAQPAGSGELFF.

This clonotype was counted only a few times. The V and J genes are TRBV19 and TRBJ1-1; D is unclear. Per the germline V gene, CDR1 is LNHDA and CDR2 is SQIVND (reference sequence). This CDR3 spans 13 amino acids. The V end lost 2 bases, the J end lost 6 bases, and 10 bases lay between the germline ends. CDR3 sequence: CASSISVSAEAFF. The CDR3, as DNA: TGTGCCAGTAGTATAAGTGTCAGCGCTGAAGCTTTCTTT.

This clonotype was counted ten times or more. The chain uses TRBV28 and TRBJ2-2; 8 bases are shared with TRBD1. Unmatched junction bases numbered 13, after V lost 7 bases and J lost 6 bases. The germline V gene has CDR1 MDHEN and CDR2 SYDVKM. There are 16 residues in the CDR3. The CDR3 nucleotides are TGTGCCAGCACCACACCGGGACAGGCGTACCCCGGGGAGCTGTTTTTT. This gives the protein CASTTPGQAYPGELFF.

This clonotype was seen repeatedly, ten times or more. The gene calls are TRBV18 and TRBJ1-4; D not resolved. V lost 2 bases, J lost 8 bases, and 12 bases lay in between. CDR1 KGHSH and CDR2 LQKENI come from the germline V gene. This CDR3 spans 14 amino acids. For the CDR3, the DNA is TGTGCCAGCTCACCAGAAGGTTATAACGAAAAACTGTTTTTT. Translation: CASSPEGYNEKLFF. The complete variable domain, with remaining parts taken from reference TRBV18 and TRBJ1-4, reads NAGVMQNPRHLVRRRGQEARLRCSPMKGHSHVYWYRQLPEEGLKFMVYLQKENIIDESGMPKERFSAEFPKEGPSILRIQQVVRGDSAAYFCASSPEGYNEKLFFGSGTQLSVL.

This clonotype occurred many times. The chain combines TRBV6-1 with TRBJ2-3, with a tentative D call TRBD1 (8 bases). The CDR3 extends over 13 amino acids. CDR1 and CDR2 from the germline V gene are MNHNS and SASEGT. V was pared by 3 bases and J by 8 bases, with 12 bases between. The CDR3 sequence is CASSETGEGTQYF. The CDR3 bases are TGTGCCAGCAGTGAGACAGGGGAGGGTACGCAGTATTTT.

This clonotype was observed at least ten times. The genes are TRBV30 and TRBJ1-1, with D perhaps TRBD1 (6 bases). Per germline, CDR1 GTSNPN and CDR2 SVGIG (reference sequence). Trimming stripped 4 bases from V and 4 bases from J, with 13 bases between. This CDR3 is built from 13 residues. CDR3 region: CAWKGGRVTEAFF. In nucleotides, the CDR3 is TGTGCCTGGAAGGGGGGAAGGGTCACTGAAGCTTTCTTT. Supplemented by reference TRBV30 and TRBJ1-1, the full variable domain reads SQTIHQWPATLVQPVGSPLSLECTVEGTSNPNLYWYRQAAGRGLQLLFYSVGIGQISSEVPQNLSASRPQDRQFILSSKKLLLSDSGFYLCAWKGGRVTEAFFGQGTRLTVV.

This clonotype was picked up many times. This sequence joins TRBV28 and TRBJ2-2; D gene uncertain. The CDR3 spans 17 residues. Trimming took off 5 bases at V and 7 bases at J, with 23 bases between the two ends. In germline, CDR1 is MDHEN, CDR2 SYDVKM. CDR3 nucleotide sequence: TGTGCCAGCAGTCCCACGATCGGGCGCGCCCCGAACGGGGAGCTGTTTTTT. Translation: CASSPTIGRAPNGELFF.